This TCR beta chain was retrieved from a study of CD8 T cells in ankylosing spondylitis. Study results and caveats: With a CD8+ phenotype, disease-linked clones were relatively rare in peripheral blood. Made up of eight highly homologous variants, a TCR beta motif appeared characteristic of ankylosing spondylitis blood. Reportedly, disease-linked clones are significantly enriched in ankylosing spondylitis patients' matched synovial fluid.

This CDR3 is 21 amino acids long. V shed 3 bases and J shed 4 bases, with 34 bases lying between them. CDR1 is MNHEY, CDR2 SMNVEV, per germline (reference sequence). In making TCR beta libraries, quantitative 5'-RACE with molecular barcodes was used. One entry per CDR3 protein, called by TCRdb with MiXCR from the 5' RACE reads. Altogether more than 300,000 distinct CDR3 sequences are present, roughly 8% being singletons, with the ten largest covering roughly 15%. On this clonotype itself: Its antigen is as yet unknown.

The genes are TRBV27 and TRBJ2-7; TRBD1 or TRBD2 may be the D gene (5 bases each). The source material was blood, either unsorted or a sorted T cell fraction (not recorded which). The sequence was obtained from a male donor with ankylosing spondylitis. The DNA of the CDR3 is TGTGCCAGCAGTTTTAGGCTCCGTCGTAGGGGAGAATACGGGTATAATTACGAGCAGTACTTC. Protein product: CASSFRLRRRGEYGYNYEQYF.